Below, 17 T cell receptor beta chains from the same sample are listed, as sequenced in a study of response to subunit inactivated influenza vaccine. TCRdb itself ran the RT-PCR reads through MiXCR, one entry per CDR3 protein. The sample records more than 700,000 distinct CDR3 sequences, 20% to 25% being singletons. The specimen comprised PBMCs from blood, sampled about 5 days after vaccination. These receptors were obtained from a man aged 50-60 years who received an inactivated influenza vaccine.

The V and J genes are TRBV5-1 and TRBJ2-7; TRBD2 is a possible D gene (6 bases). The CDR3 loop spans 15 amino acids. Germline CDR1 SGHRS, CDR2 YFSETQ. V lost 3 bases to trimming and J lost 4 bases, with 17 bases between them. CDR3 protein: CASSYDPGTGYEQYF. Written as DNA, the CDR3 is TGCGCCAGCAGCTATGACCCGGGGACTGGGTACGAGCAGTACTTC.

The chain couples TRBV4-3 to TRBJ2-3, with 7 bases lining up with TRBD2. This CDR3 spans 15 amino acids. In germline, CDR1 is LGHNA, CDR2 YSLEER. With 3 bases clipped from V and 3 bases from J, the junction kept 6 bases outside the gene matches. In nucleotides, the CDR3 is TGCGCCAGCAGCCAGCATGCGGGAGTGACAGATACGCAGTATTTT. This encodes CASSQHAGVTDTQYF.

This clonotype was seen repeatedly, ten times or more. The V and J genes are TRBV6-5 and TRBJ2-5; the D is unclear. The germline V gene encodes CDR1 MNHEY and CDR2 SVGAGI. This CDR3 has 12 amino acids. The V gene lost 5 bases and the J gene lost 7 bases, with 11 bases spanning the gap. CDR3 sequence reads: CASSDPTGTQYF. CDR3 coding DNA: TGTGCCAGCAGTGACCCCACCGGGACCCAGTACTTC.

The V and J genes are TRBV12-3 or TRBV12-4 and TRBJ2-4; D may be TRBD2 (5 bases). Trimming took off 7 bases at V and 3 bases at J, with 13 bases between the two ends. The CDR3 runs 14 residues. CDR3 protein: CASTPGEGKNIQYF. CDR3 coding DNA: TGTGCCAGCACGCCTGGTGAGGGCAAAAACATTCAGTACTTC.

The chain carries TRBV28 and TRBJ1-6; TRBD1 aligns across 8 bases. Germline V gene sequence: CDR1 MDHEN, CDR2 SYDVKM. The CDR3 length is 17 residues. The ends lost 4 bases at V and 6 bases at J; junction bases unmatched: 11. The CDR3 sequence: CASSYEPGQATNSPLHF. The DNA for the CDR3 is TGTGCCAGCAGTTACGAACCGGGACAGGCGACTAATTCACCCCTCCACTTT.

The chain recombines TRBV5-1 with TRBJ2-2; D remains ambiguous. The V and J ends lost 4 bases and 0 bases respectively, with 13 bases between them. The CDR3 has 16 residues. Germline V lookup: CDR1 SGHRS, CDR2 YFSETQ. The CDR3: CASSRMGYSNTGELFF. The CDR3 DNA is TGCGCCAGCAGCCGGATGGGTTACTCGAACACCGGGGAGCTGTTTTTT.

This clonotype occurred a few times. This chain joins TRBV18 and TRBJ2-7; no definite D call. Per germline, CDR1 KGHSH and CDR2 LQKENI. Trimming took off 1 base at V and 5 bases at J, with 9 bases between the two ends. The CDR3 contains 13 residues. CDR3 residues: CASSPQGFDEQYF. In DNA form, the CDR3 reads TGTGCCAGCTCACCACAGGGTTTCGACGAGCAGTACTTC.

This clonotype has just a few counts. The CDR3 DNA is TGCAGTGAGAGCGGGCCGGCCTACAATGAGCAGTTCTTC. Translated, it gives CSESGPAYNEQFF. The chain combines TRBV20-1 with TRBJ2-1; maybe TRBD2 (6 bases). CDR1 and CDR2 from the germline V gene are DFQATT and SNEGSKA (reference sequence). This CDR3 is built from 13 residues. V was cut by 7 bases and J by 2 bases, with 12 bases left in between.

CDR3 residues: CASSCGNTGKLFF. The CDR3 DNA reads TGTGCCAGCAGTTGCGGTAATACTGGAAAACTGTTTTTT. V is TRBV6-7 and J is TRBJ1-4; no definite D call. TRBV6-7 is identified as an open reading frame with a role that is uncertain. Trimming removed 4 bases from V and 10 bases from J, with 13 bases in between. The CDR3 covers 13 residues.

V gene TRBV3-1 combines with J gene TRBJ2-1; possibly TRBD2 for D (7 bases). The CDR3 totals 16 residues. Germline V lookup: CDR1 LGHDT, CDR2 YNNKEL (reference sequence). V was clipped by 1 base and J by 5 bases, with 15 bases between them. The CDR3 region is CASSQVPGGHNNEQFF. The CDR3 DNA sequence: TGTGCCAGCAGCCAAGTGCCGGGGGGCCATAACAATGAGCAGTTCTTC.

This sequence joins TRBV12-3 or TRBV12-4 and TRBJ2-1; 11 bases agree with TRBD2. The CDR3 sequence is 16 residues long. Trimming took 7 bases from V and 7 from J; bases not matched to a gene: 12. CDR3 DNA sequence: TGTGCCAGCACCTTTGCCGTAGCGGGGGGGCTAAATGAGCAGTTCTTC. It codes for CASTFAVAGGLNEQFF.

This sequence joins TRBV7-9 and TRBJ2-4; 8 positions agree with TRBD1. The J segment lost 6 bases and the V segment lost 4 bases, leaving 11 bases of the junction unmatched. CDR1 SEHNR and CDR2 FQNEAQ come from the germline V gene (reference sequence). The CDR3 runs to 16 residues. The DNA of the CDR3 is TGTGCCAGCAGCTCCGACAGGGGTGATAGGCGAAACATTCAGTACTTC. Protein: CASSSDRGDRRNIQYF. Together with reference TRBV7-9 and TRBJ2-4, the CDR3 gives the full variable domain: DTGVSQNPRHKITKRGQNVTFRCDPISEHNRLYWYRQTLGQGPEFLTYFQNEAQLEKSRLLSDRFSAERPKGSFSTLEIQRTEQGDSAMYLCASSSDRGDRRNIQYFGAGTRLSVL.

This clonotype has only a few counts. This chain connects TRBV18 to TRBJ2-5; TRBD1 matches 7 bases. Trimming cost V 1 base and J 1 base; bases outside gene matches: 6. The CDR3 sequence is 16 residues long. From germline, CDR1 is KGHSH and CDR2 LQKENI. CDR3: CASSPRIDRAQETQYF. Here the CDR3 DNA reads TGTGCCAGCTCACCACGTATTGACAGGGCCCAAGAGACCCAGTACTTC.

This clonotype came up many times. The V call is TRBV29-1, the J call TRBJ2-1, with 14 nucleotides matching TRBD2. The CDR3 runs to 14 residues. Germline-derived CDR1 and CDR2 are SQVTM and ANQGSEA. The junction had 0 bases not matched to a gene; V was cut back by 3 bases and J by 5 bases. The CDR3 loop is CSVEGLAGDNEQFF. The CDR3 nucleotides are TGCAGCGTTGAGGGACTAGCGGGGGACAATGAGCAGTTCTTC.

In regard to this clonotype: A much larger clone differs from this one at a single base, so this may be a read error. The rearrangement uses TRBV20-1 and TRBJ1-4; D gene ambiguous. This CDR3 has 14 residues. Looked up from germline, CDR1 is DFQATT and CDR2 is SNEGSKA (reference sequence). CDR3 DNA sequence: TGCAGTGCTGCTACACAGAGGTATAATAAAAAACTGTTTTTT. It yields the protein CSAATQRYNKKLFF.

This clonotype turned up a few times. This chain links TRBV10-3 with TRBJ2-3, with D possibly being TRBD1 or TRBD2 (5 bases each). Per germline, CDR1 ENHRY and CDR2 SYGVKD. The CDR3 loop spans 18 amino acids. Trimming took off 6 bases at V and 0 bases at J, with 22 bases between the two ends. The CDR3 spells CAISGAVADEPSTDTQYF. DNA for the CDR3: TGTGCCATCAGCGGGGCGGTAGCTGACGAACCTAGCACAGATACGCAGTATTTT.

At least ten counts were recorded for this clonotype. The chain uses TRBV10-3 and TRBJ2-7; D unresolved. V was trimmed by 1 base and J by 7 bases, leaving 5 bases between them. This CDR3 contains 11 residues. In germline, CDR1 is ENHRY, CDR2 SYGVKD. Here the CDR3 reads CAISELGEQYF. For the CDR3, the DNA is TGTGCCATCAGTGAGTTAGGGGAGCAGTACTTC.